The T cell receptor beta chain described here comes from a study of response to subunit inactivated influenza vaccine. The V end lost 7 bases, the J end lost 2 bases, and 13 bases lay between the germline ends. The length of the CDR3 is 13 residues. Germline CDR1 is SQVTM and CDR2 is ANQGSEA. A remark on this clonotype: Its antigen is currently unknown.

TCRdb re-derived calls from the RT-PCR reads in MiXCR, one entry per CDR3 protein. The data contain around 760,000 distinct CDR3 sequences, roughly 14% of them singletons. Findings of the study overall: That few new T cells are recruited by each seasonal influenza vaccination was the authors' suggestion.

V and J are TRBV29-1 and TRBJ2-3; weak D call: TRBD2 (6 bases). The sequence derives from a man aged 45 to 65 who received an inactivated influenza vaccine. This specimen consisted of PBMCs from blood, obtained 14 to 15 days before vaccination. CDR3 protein: CSARDSITDTQYF. DNA of the CDR3: TGCAGCGCCCGGGACTCAATCACAGATACGCAGTATTTT.